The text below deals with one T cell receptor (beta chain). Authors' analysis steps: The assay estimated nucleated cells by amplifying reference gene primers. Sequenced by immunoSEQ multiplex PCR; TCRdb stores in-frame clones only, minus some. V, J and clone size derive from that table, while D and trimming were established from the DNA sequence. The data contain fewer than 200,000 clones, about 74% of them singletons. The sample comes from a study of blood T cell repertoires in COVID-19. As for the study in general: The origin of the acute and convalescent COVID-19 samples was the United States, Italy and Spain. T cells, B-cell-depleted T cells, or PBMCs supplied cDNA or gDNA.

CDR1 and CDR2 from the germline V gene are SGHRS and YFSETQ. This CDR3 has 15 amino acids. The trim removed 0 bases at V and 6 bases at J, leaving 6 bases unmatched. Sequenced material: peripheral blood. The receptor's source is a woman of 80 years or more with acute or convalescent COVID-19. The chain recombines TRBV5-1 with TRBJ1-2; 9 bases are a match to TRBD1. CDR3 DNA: TGCGCCAGCAGCTTGGGTTGGGACAGGGCCGATGGCTACACCTTC. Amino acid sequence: CASSLGWDRADGYTF.